Listed below are T cell receptor beta chains from one sample, sequenced in a study of human T cells and chemical hapten exposure. TCRdb used MiXCR to reprocess the RACE reads, holding one entry per CDR3 protein. The sample lists about 100,000 distinct CDR3 sequences, 11% occurring once. Sequenced material: whole blood, taken in connection with sensitization to the hapten diphenylcyclopropenone (DPC). Every receptor here comes from a middle-aged woman with alopecia areata. Some clones in this sample may be carry-over from other donors' samples. Each CDR3 is given with its conserved first and last residue. The D gene is left open where the match is weak. The size of a clone is reported for some rows only, either as once, few or many, or as a class for expanded clones.

V: TRBV6-2/TRBV6-3
D: TRBD1
J: TRBJ1-5
size: -
DNA: TGTGCCAGCAGCCCGATCGGACAGGGCTTCGGCAATCAGCCCCAGCATTTT
CDR3: CASSPIGQGFGNQPQHF

V: TRBV27
D: -
J: TRBJ2-7
size: many
DNA: TGTGCCAGCAGTTTAGCTTTCAGGCGGGCTGAAGGTTCCGAGCAGTACTTC
CDR3: CASSLAFRRAEGSEQYF

V: TRBV10-3
D: -
J: TRBJ2-1
size: many
DNA: TGTGCCATCAGTGAGTCGGGGCCTCCAGGAGGGCTCTTC
CDR3: CAISESGPPGGLF

V: TRBV18
D: -
J: TRBJ2-5
size: -
DNA: TGTGCCAGCTCACCGGGGTTTCGGCAAGAAGAGACCCAGTACTTC
CDR3: CASSPGFRQEETQYF

V: TRBV20-1
D: -
J: TRBJ2-1
size: -
DNA: TGCAGTGCTAGAGATCTCTCGGGAGCGGACGATGAGCAGTTCTTC
CDR3: CSARDLSGADDEQFF

V: TRBV5-1
D: TRBD1
J: TRBJ1-2
size: -
DNA: TGCGCCAGCAGCCCACAGGGGGAACGTGGTGGCTACACCTTC
CDR3: CASSPQGERGGYTF

V: TRBV5-5
D: -
J: TRBJ2-1
size: few
DNA: TGTGCCAGCAGCTACACCCCGAGCTCCTACAATGAGCAGTTCTTC
CDR3: CASSYTPSSYNEQFF

V: TRBV28
D: -
J: TRBJ1-3
size: many
DNA: TGTGCCAGCAGTCAGATCGCGCTGGGGGGGACTGGAAACACCATATATTTT
CDR3: CASSQIALGGTGNTIYF

V: TRBV7-2
D: TRBD1
J: TRBJ2-7
size: few
DNA: TGTGCCAGCAGCTCGGACAGGGGGACGTACGAGCAGTACTTC
CDR3: CASSSDRGTYEQYF

V: TRBV28
D: TRBD2
J: TRBJ2-6
size: many
DNA: TGTGCCAGCACCCTCGCCTCTAGCGGGGGTCCTGGGGCCAACGTCCTGACTTTC
CDR3: CASTLASSGGPGANVLTF

V: TRBV12-3/TRBV12-4
D: TRBD1
J: TRBJ1-2
size: -
DNA: TGTGCCAGCAGTGAAAGGGGGCTCTATGGCTACACCTTC
CDR3: CASSERGLYGYTF

V: TRBV24-1
D: -
J: TRBJ1-2
size: -
DNA: TGTGCCACCAGTGATCCCCGGACAAATCATGGCTACACCTTC
CDR3: CATSDPRTNHGYTF

V: TRBV10-3
D: TRBD1
J: TRBJ1-4
size: many
DNA: TGTGCCATCAGTGAGAGTCAGGGGGGAGAAAAACTGTTTTTT
CDR3: CAISESQGGEKLFF

V: TRBV7-8
D: -
J: TRBJ2-3
size: once
DNA: TGTGCCAGCAGCTTAGCCCAACAGGATACGCAGTATTTT
CDR3: CASSLAQQDTQYF

V: TRBV5-1
D: -
J: TRBJ1-5
size: few
DNA: TGCGCCAGCAGCTTGGAGGGGACAAGCAATCAGCCCCAGCATTTT
CDR3: CASSLEGTSNQPQHF

V: TRBV6-2/TRBV6-3
D: -
J: TRBJ2-1
size: -
DNA: TGTGCCAGCACAAACGTCAGGGTTTGGGTCCCCAGCTCCTACAATGAGCAGTTCTTC
CDR3: CASTNVRVWVPSSYNEQFF

V: TRBV11-1
D: TRBD2
J: TRBJ2-1
size: many
DNA: TGTGCCAGCATTCGACTAGCCCCCTACAATGAGCAGTTCTTC
CDR3: CASIRLAPYNEQFF

V: TRBV10-3
D: -
J: TRBJ2-7
size: few
DNA: TGTGCCGTGGCCCAGGGTATGGGCTACGAGCAGTACTTC
CDR3: CAVAQGMGYEQYF

V: TRBV4-3
D: TRBD2
J: TRBJ2-1
size: many
DNA: TGCGCCAGCAGCCAAGGAACTAGCGGGCCTTCTACCATATACAATGAGCAGTTCTTC
CDR3: CASSQGTSGPSTIYNEQFF

V: TRBV5-6
D: -
J: TRBJ1-1
size: many
DNA: TGTGCCAGCAGCTCCCTCTTGACAGCAGAAGCTTTCTTT
CDR3: CASSSLLTAEAFF

V: TRBV28
D: -
J: TRBJ2-1
size: -
DNA: TGTGCCAGTAGTAGGGGTATCAATGAGCAGTTCTTC
CDR3: CASSRGINEQFF

V: TRBV2
D: -
J: TRBJ1-1
size: -
DNA: TGTGCCAGCAGCTGGACAGTTGTTCCTCCGAACACTGAAGCTTTCTTT
CDR3: CASSWTVVPPNTEAFF

V: TRBV6-2/TRBV6-3
D: -
J: TRBJ1-2
size: few
DNA: TGTGCCAGCAGTTACTCCAGCTATGGCTACACCTTC
CDR3: CASSYSSYGYTF